Listed below are T cell receptor beta chains from one sample, sequenced in a study of T cell changes during pregnancy in multiple sclerosis. Generated by immunoSEQ multiplex PCR, the TCRdb table keeps only in-frame clones and is missing some. The repertoire holds about 55,000 clones, with about 90% as singletons. Sample: CD4+ T cells from peripheral blood mononuclear cells, taken in the first trimester of pregnancy. All receptors come from a female donor with multiple sclerosis, enrolled in a pregnancy study. The CDR3 runs from the conserved cysteine through the conserved F or W. The D gene is left open where the match is weak. Not all rows give a size; the values are once, few, many and, for expanded clones, a class.

D	V	J	size	length	DNA	CDR3
.	TRBV6-5	TRBJ2-7	.	14	TGTGCCAGCAGTCTCAGGGCACGATCCTACGAGCAGTACTTC	CASSLRARSYEQYF
.	TRBV9	TRBJ1-2	.	15	TGTGCCAGCAGCGTAGGAAACACAGGGAACTATGGCTACACCTTC	CASSVGNTGNYGYTF
.	TRBV7-3	TRBJ2-1	few	13	TGTGCCAGCAGCTTAATTTCAGGTGGTGAGCAGTTCTTC	CASSLISGGEQFF
TRBD1	TRBV2	TRBJ2-7	.	11	TGTGCCACGGGACAGATATACGAGCAGTACTTC	CATGQIYEQYF
.	TRBV5-1	TRBJ2-2	.	13	TGCGCCAGCAGCTTAGAGGGTGCCGGGGAGCTGTTTTTT	CASSLEGAGELFF
TRBD1	TRBV29-1	TRBJ1-2	.	15	TGCAGCGTTGACGGACAGGGACCAACTAACTATGGCTACACCTTC	CSVDGQGPTNYGYTF
.	TRBV19	TRBJ1-6	once	17	TGTGCCAGTAGTACCCTGACAGCACCAACCTATAATTCACCCCTCCACTTT	CASSTLTAPTYNSPLHF
TRBD1	TRBV7-2	TRBJ1-5	.	15	TGTGCCAGCAGCTATACTACAGGGGGCCATCAGCCCCAGCATTTT	CASSYTTGGHQPQHF
.	TRBV7-8	TRBJ1-1	.	15	TGTGCCAGCAGCTTAGCCAGGGTCGGGGGGACTGAAGCTTTCTTT	CASSLARVGGTEAFF
TRBD1	TRBV6-5	TRBJ1-3	.	13	TGTGCCAGCCGACAGGGTTTGGGAAACACCATATATTTT	CASRQGLGNTIYF
TRBD1	TRBV28	TRBJ1-2	.	13	TGTGCCAGCAGTTTGGGACAGATAAATGGCTACACCTTC	CASSLGQINGYTF
TRBD2	TRBV27	TRBJ2-3	.	15	TGTGCCAGCAGCCCTACTAGCGGGAGGGGAAATACGCAGTATTTT	CASSPTSGRGNTQYF
.	TRBV29-1	TRBJ2-2	.	11	TGCAGCGTTGATGAGGCCGGGGAGCTGTTTTTT	CSVDEAGELFF
TRBD2	TRBV6-6	TRBJ2-7	.	16	TGTGCCAGCAGTCCACCCTCAATCCGGCTAGCGGGAGAGCAGTACTTC	CASSPPSIRLAGEQYF
.	TRBV7-9	TRBJ2-1	.	13	TGTGCCAGCAGCTTAGTCCCCAGCAATGAGCAGTTCTTC	CASSLVPSNEQFF
.	TRBV5-4	TRBJ1-3	.	14	TGTGCCAGCAGCTCTCAACTCTCTGGAAACACCATATATTTT	CASSSQLSGNTIYF
TRBD2	TRBV7-2	TRBJ2-4	.	16	TGTGCCAGCAGCTTTACATCGCGGGGGGGCAAAAACATTCAGTACTTC	CASSFTSRGGKNIQYF
.	TRBV28	TRBJ2-5	.	14	TGTGCCAGCAGTTTTGTGGGGAGCCAAGAGACCCAGTACTTC	CASSFVGSQETQYF
.	TRBV29-1	TRBJ1-1	.	13	TGCAGCGTTCAACAGAGCCCCAACACTGAAGCTTTCTTT	CSVQQSPNTEAFF
.	TRBV5-6	TRBJ1-2	.	12	TGTGCCAGCAGCTTGGGACAGAGTGGCTACACCTTC	CASSLGQSGYTF
.	TRBV6-5	TRBJ2-6	.	15	TGTGCCAGCAGAGTAACGAGCTCTGGGGCCAACGTCCTGACTTTC	CASRVTSSGANVLTF
.	TRBV6-5	TRBJ1-4	.	14	TGTGCCAGCAGTTCTACAGGGACTAATGAAAAACTGTTTTTT	CASSSTGTNEKLFF
.	TRBV19	TRBJ1-1	.	13	TGTGCCACCAGTCCAGGGGTCGTCACTGAAGCTTTCTTT	CATSPGVVTEAFF
TRBD2	TRBV5-4	TRBJ2-1	.	16	TGTGCCAGCAGCTTGGCGGGCGGGGGGGCCGCCCATGAGCAGTTCTTC	CASSLAGGGAAHEQFF
TRBD2	TRBV7-2	TRBJ2-5	.	15	TGTGCCTCCCAGGCGGGGCCGGGGGGGCGGGAGACCCAGTACTTC	CASQAGPGGRETQYF
TRBD1	TRBV30	TRBJ1-4	.	14	TGTGCCTGGAGTGGGGGACAGGTGAATGAAAAACTGTTTTTT	CAWSGGQVNEKLFF
TRBD1	TRBV2	TRBJ2-7	.	14	TGTGCCACGTCAAGACAGGGGGAAAAATACGAGCAGTACTTC	CATSRQGEKYEQYF